The T cell receptor beta chain under discussion was sequenced for a study of blood T cell repertoires in COVID-19. Whole-study context: Sources were T cells, B-cell-depleted T cells, or PBMCs; the material itself was cDNA or gDNA.

Trimming stripped 0 bases from V and 2 bases from J, with 20 bases between. This CDR3 spans 18 amino acids. Per the germline V gene, CDR1 is SGHTS and CDR2 is YDEGEE. Profiled with immunoSEQ multiplex PCR; TCRdb holds only in-frame clones, not every one. The profile shows 150,000 to 200,000 clones, 92% of them singletons. This clone was seen once. The source material was peripheral blood. This TCR was sampled from a man between 25 and 39 years old with COVID-19, enrolled during active disease. The chain joins TRBV5-8 to TRBJ1-1; D perhaps matches TRBD1 (6 bases). This chain's CDR3 is CASSLGPMGQRINTEAFF. The CDR3 DNA reads TGTGCCAGCAGCTTGGGGCCTATGGGACAACGGATTAACACTGAAGCTTTCTTT.